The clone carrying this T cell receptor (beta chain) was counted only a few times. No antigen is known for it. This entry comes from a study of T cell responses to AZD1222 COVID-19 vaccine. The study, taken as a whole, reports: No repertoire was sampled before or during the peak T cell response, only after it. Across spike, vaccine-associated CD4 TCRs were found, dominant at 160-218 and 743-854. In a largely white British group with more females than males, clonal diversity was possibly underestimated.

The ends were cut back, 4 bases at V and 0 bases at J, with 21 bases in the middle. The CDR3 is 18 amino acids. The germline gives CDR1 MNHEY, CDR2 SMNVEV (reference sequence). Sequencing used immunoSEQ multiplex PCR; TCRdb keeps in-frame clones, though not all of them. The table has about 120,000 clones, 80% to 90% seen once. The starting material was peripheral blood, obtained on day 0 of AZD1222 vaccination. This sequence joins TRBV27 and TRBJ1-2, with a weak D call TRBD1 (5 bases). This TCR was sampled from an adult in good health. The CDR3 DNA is TGTGCCAGCAGTTCTTTCCTCAAAGGACATCCCGCTAACTATGGCTACACCTTC. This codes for CASSSFLKGHPANYGYTF.